Below, 10 T cell receptor beta chains from the same sample are listed, as sequenced in a study of T-cell reconstitution after alpha-beta-depleted transplantation in children. Preparation of the TCRbeta library was carried out with unique molecular identifiers. One entry per CDR3 protein results from TCRdb running MiXCR on the PCR reads. Among around 450,000 distinct CDR3 sequences listed, around 46% were seen once. This specimen consisted of PBMCs, obtained before TCRalphabeta/CD19-depleted stem cell transplant. The receptor set was obtained from a girl aged 2 to 9 with aplastic anemia, due to receive a stem cell transplant.

This clonotype was seen once. The J gene is TRBJ1-2, the V gene TRBV20-1; 7 bases map to TRBD1. The length of the CDR3 is 15 residues. After removal of 5 bases from V and 0 bases from J, the junction contained 9 bases not matched to a gene. Germline V gene data show CDR1 as DFQATT and CDR2 as SNEGSKA (reference sequence). The CDR3 loop is CSAGQDRETNYGYTF. The CDR3 DNA sequence: TGCAGTGCTGGACAGGATAGGGAAACTAACTATGGCTACACCTTC.

V is TRBV20-1 and J is TRBJ2-2; D is perhaps TRBD1 (6 bases). Trimming shortened V by 1 base and J by 3 bases, and 12 bases separated the two germline ends. The CDR3 consists of 15 residues. Germline CDR1 reads DFQATT; CDR2 reads SNEGSKA (reference sequence). CDR3 residues: CSARGTAIDTGELFF. In DNA form, the CDR3 reads TGCAGTGCTAGAGGGACAGCGATTGACACCGGGGAGCTGTTTTTT.

Note on this clonotype: A much larger clone sits a single nucleotide away, making a read error possible. Likely a read error: the CDR3 ends without its conserved phenylalanine or tryptophan. The rearrangement joins TRBV11-1 to TRBJ2-5, with 14 bases lining up with TRBD2. J lost 4 bases, V lost 5 bases, and 15 bases had no gene match. Germline lookup yields CDR1 SGHAT and CDR2 FQDESV (reference sequence). The CDR3 totals 19 residues. As DNA, the CDR3 is TGTGCCAGCAGCCAGATTAGGGACGGACTAGCGGGAGGAACAGAGACCCAGTACTCC. It specifies CASSQIRDGLAGGTETQYS.

The sample holds a few counts of this clonotype. The chain has TRBV4-3 and TRBJ1-1; D gene ambiguous. V was trimmed by 1 base and J by 1 base, leaving 7 bases between them. In germline, CDR1 is LGHNA, CDR2 YSLEER. There are 14 residues in the CDR3. Here the CDR3 reads CASSQVPGNTEAFF. The CDR3 DNA sequence: TGCGCCAGCAGCCAAGTGCCCGGGAACACTGAAGCTTTCTTT.

This clonotype was seen only a few times. The chain recombines TRBV3-1 with TRBJ2-1, with D perhaps TRBD2 (6 bases). Trimming stripped 4 bases from V and 6 bases from J, with 16 bases between. The CDR3 runs 15 residues. Germline CDR1 is LGHDT and CDR2 is YNNKEL (reference sequence). The CDR3 coding sequence is TGTGCCAGCAGCCTTCCCGGGAGACTGGGCAATGAGCAGTTCTTC. Amino acids: CASSLPGRLGNEQFF.

Turning to this clonotype: The junction shows a germline mismatch at one end, possibly a read error. The chain employs TRBV12-3 or TRBV12-4 and TRBJ2-3; 8 nucleotides agree with TRBD2. This CDR3 comprises 14 residues. The DNA of the CDR3 is TGTGCCAGCAGTGTAGCGGGGCGCACAGATACGCAGTATTTT. Translated: CASSVAGRTDTQYF.

The rearrangement uses TRBV30 and TRBJ2-7; TRBD1 might be the D (6 bases). The CDR3 runs to 13 residues. V dropped 0 bases and J dropped 3 bases, with 9 bases sitting between them. Germline V gene data show CDR1 as GTSNPN and CDR2 as SVGIG (reference sequence). The CDR3 bases are TGTGCCTGGAGTGTAGGACAGATCTACGAGCAGTACTTC. As protein: CAWSVGQIYEQYF.

This clonotype was detected ten times or more. This sequence joins TRBV5-1 and TRBJ2-3, with D unclear. This CDR3 comprises 11 residues. Germline CDR1 reads SGHRS; CDR2 reads YFSETQ. V was cut by 5 bases and J by 4 bases, with 5 bases left in between. CDR3 DNA: TGCGCCAGCAGAGGTTCAGATACGCAGTATTTT. Translating it yields CASRGSDTQYF.

V gene TRBV6-1 combines with J gene TRBJ2-7, with a possible D match to TRBD2 (6 bases). Germline assignment: CDR1 MNHNS and CDR2 SASEGT. The CDR3 runs to 15 residues. V gave up 3 bases and J gave up 7 bases, with 19 bases separating them. The CDR3 DNA is TGTGCCAGCAGTGAGCAGCGGGCGTTCACGGGAGAGCAGTACTTC. Translating gives CASSEQRAFTGEQYF.

This chain uses TRBV28 with TRBJ1-5; D perhaps matches TRBD1 (6 bases). V lost 3 bases, J lost 3 bases, and 9 bases lay in between. Germline-derived CDR1 and CDR2 are MDHEN and SYDVKM. The CDR3 has 14 amino acids. CDR3 sequence reads: CASSFYRVNQPQHF. The CDR3 DNA follows: TGTGCCAGCAGTTTCTACAGGGTCAATCAGCCCCAGCATTTT.